The 16 T cell receptor beta chains presented below share a single source sample, sequenced in a study of OX40 agonist ivuxolimab in advanced cancers. This table comes from immunoSEQ multiplex PCR, and its TCRdb copy is limited to in-frame clones, with some not included. The sample carries 72,000 or so clones, about 80% recorded once. The sequencing here drew on CD4+ or CD8+ T cells sorted from blood, taken in a trial of the OX40 agonist ivuxolimab. The receptors were sampled from an adult with an advanced solid tumor such as melanoma, head and neck, liver or kidney cancer.

The chain employs TRBV5-1 and TRBJ2-7; 9 bases map to TRBD2. This CDR3 is built from 15 residues. The V and J ends lost 1 base and 0 bases, in that order; junction bases with no gene match: 2. Germline loops: CDR1 SGHRS, CDR2 YFSETQ. This chain's CDR3 is CASSLSLAGSYEQYF. The CDR3 DNA sequence: TGCGCCAGCAGCTTGTCACTAGCGGGCTCCTACGAGCAGTACTTC.

This rearrangement joins TRBV7-9 to TRBJ1-1; 9 bases map to TRBD1. Germline V gives CDR1 SEHNR, CDR2 FQNEAQ (reference sequence). After removal of 1 base from V and 4 bases from J, the junction contained 7 bases not matched to a gene. This CDR3 comprises 16 residues. Written as DNA, the CDR3 is TGTGCCAGCAGCTTAGGTGCTAGGACAGGGGTCACTGAAGCTTTCTTT. This codes for CASSLGARTGVTEAFF.

This clone was counted a single time. V gene TRBV6-5 combines with J gene TRBJ1-5, with a weak D call TRBD1 (6 bases). Germline V gives CDR1 MNHEY, CDR2 SVGAGI. Trimming removed 5 bases at V and 4 bases at J, with 9 bases between. This CDR3 spans 13 amino acids. CDR3 loop: CASSRGGNQPQHF. For the CDR3, the DNA is TGTGCCAGCAGTAGGGGGGGGAATCAGCCCCAGCATTTT.

This clone was seen just once. The J gene is TRBJ1-3, the V gene TRBV28; 8 nucleotides agree with TRBD1. After removal of 5 bases from V and 3 bases from J, the junction contained 6 bases not matched to a gene. The V gene's germline CDR1 is MDHEN and CDR2 SYDVKM. This CDR3 has 15 amino acids. The CDR3 protein is CASSPDRVYGNTIYF. For the CDR3, the DNA is TGTGCCAGCAGTCCGGACAGGGTATATGGAAACACCATATATTTT. The variable domain in full, with the rest retrieved from reference TRBV28 and TRBJ1-3, is DVKVTQSSRYLVKRTGEKVFLECVQDMDHENMFWYRQDPGLGLRLIYFSYDVKMKEKGDIPEGYSVSREKKERFSLILESASTNQTSMYLCASSPDRVYGNTIYFGEGSWLTVV.

The J gene is TRBJ1-1, the V gene TRBV10-2; 7 bases match TRBD1. The germline gives CDR1 WSHSY, CDR2 SAAADI. This CDR3 spans 14 amino acids. The V gene end was trimmed by 5 bases and the J gene end by 1 base; junction bases not matched to a gene: 4. The CDR3 region is CASSHQGGNTEAFF. The CDR3 DNA reads TGCGCCAGCAGTCACCAGGGGGGGAACACTGAAGCTTTCTTT.

The chain uses TRBV28 and TRBJ1-2; D may be TRBD1 (6 bases). CDR3 length equals 14 residues. Deletions cut 4 bases from V and 4 bases from J, with 13 bases between. The germline CDR1 and CDR2 sequences are MDHEN and SYDVKM. In nucleotides, the CDR3 is TGTGCCAGCAGTTCCTCGACAGGTCTCTATGGCTACACCTTC. Amino acid sequence: CASSSSTGLYGYTF.

In this sample, this clone turned up a few times. The chain joins TRBV6-1 to TRBJ1-3; D not certain. Germline V CDR1 and CDR2: MNHNS, SASEGT. Trimming left V 6 bases short and J 6 bases short, with 12 bases between. The CDR3 sequence is 13 residues long. CDR3 DNA: TGTGCCAGCAGGGCGTCCACCGAAAACACCATATATTTT. Translated: CASRASTENTIYF.

This clone was seen a few times. The chain recombines TRBV2 with TRBJ1-1; 8 bases are a match to TRBD1. Germline CDR1 SNHLY, CDR2 FYNNEI. The CDR3 extends over 13 amino acids. V lost 5 bases and J lost 6; bases outside the gene matches: 5. The CDR3 coding sequence is TGTGCCAGCAGTCGACAGGGGCGGGCTGAAGCTTTCTTT. It encodes CASSRQGRAEAFF.

A single count supports this clone. V usage is TRBV18 and J usage is TRBJ2-7, with a weak D call TRBD2 (5 bases). Germline values: CDR1 KGHSH, CDR2 LQKENI. The CDR3 covers 15 residues. The V and J ends lost 6 bases and 0 bases respectively, with 15 bases between them. Here the CDR3 DNA reads TGTGCCAGCTCTCAACAGCCCCGGGGCTCCTACGAGCAGTACGTC. Amino acids: CASSQQPRGSYEQYV.

V and J are TRBV5-6 and TRBJ1-5, with D tentatively TRBD1 (5 bases). The CDR3 is 17 residues long. Germline CDR1 and CDR2: SGHDT and YYEEEE. V was cut by 4 bases and J by 1 base, with 18 bases left in between. The CDR3 sequence: CASSKALGHGSNQPQHF. CDR3 in DNA: TGTGCCAGCAGCAAGGCGTTGGGGCACGGGAGCAATCAGCCCCAGCATTTT.

V gene TRBV5-1 combines with J gene TRBJ1-2, with a possible D match to TRBD1 (6 bases). The CDR3 has 16 residues. With 4 bases removed from V and 1 base from J, the gap between germline ends came to 17 bases. Germline CDR1 SGHRS, CDR2 YFSETQ. CDR3 sequence: CASSRAGTTLNYGYTF. CDR3 bases: TGCGCCAGCAGCCGTGCCGGGACAACTCTTAACTATGGCTACACCTTC.

The genes are TRBV5-1 and TRBJ1-1; weak D call: TRBD1 (5 bases). The CDR3 runs 16 residues. The germline CDR1 and CDR2 sequences are SGHRS and YFSETQ. V lost 3 bases, J lost 0 bases, and 15 bases lay in between. For the CDR3, the DNA is TGCGCCAGCAGCTCTAGACAGAGAGCTTTGAACACTGAAGCTTTCTTT. Its translation: CASSSRQRALNTEAFF.

The chain recombines TRBV5-1 with TRBJ2-6; no clear D gene. CDR1 SGHRS and CDR2 YFSETQ come from the germline V gene. This CDR3 is built from 15 residues. Trimming pared 4 bases from V and 1 base from J, leaving 9 bases between. The chain's CDR3 is CASSVAGSGANVLTF. The CDR3 DNA sequence: TGCGCCAGCAGCGTAGCCGGTTCTGGGGCCAACGTCCTGACTTTC. Full variable domain (remainder filled in from reference TRBV5-1 and TRBJ2-6): KAGVTQTPRYLIKTRGQQVTLSCSPISGHRSVSWYQQTPGQGLQFLFEYFSETQRNKGNFPGRFSGRQFSNSRSEMNVSTLELGDSALYLCASSVAGSGANVLTFGAGSRLTVL.

The chain has TRBV9 and TRBJ2-1; 9 nucleotides align to TRBD2. Germline V lookup: CDR1 SGDLS, CDR2 YYNGEE. The J segment lost 0 bases and the V segment lost 7 bases, leaving 8 bases of the junction unmatched. The CDR3 extends over 16 amino acids. Written as DNA, the CDR3 is TGTGCCAGCCGCCAGATTAGCGGGAGCTCCTACAATGAGCAGTTCTTC. Its translation is CASRQISGSSYNEQFF.

The chain has TRBV21-1 and TRBJ2-7; whether TRBD1, the table's D call, matches the DNA was not checked. TRBV21-1 is marked as a pseudogene. This CDR3 spans 15 amino acids. CDR3 DNA sequence: TGTGCCAGCAGCTTCCTCCGGGACAGGGCTTACGAGCAGTACGTC. Translating it yields CASSFLRDRAYEQYV.

This clone appeared a few times. The V call is TRBV6-4, the J call TRBJ2-3; either TRBD1 or TRBD2 may supply D (5 bases each). The CDR3 is 16 residues long. The V end lost 1 base, the J end lost 7 bases, and 18 bases lay between the germline ends. Germline CDR1 is MRHNA and CDR2 is SNTAGT. The CDR3 spells CASSDWSRDPTHTQYF. The CDR3 DNA reads TGTGCCAGCAGTGACTGGTCTCGGGACCCCACTCATACGCAGTATTTT.